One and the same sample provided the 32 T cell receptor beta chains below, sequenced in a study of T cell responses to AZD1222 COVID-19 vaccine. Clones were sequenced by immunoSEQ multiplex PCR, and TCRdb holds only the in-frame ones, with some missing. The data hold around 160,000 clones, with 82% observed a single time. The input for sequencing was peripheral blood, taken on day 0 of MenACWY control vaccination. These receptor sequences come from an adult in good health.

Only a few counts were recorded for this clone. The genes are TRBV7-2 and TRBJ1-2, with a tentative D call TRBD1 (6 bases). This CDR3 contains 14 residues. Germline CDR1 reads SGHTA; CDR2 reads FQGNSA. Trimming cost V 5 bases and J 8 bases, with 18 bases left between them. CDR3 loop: CASSTRDGRGGYTF. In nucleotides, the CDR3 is TGTGCCAGCAGCACCCGGGACGGCAGGGGCGGCTACACCTTC.

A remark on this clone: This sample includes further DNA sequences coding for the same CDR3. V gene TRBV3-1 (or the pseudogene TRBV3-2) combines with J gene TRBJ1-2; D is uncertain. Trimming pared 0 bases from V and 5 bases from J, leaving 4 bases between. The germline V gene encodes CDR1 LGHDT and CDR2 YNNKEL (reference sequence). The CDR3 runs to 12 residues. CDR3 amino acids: CASSQDRYGYTF. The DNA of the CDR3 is TGTGCCAGCAGCCAAGACAGATATGGCTACACCTTC.

The CDR3 loop is CASTNLGTGRRETQYF. The CDR3 DNA sequence: TGTGCCAGCACCAACCTGGGAACGGGAAGGAGGGAGACCCAGTACTTC. The V and J genes are TRBV11-2 and TRBJ2-5; TRBD2 might be the D (5 bases). CDR1 and CDR2 from the germline V gene are SGHAT and FQNNGV. The ends were cut back, 7 bases at V and 5 bases at J, with 23 bases in the middle. CDR3 length: 16 amino acids.

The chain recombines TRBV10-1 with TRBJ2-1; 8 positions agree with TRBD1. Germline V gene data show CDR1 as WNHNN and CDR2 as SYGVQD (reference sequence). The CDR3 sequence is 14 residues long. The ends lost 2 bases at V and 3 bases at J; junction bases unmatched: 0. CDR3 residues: CASSEDRGYNEQFF. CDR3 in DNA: TGCGCCAGCAGTGAGGACAGGGGCTACAATGAGCAGTTCTTC.

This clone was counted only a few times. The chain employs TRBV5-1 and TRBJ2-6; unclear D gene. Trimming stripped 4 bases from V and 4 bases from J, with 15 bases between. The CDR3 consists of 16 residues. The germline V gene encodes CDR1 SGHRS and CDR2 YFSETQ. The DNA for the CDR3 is TGCGCCAGCAGCCACACAACGGTATCAGGGGCCAACGTCCTGACTTTC. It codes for CASSHTTVSGANVLTF.

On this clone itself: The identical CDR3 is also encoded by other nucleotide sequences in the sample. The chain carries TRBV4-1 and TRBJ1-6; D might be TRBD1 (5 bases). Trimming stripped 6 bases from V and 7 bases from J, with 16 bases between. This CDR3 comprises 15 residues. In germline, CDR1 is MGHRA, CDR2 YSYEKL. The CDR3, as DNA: TGCGCCAGCAGTCCCGCCGGCAGGGAAAATTCACCCCTCCACTTT. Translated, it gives CASSPAGRENSPLHF.

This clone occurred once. The CDR3 loop is CASSTQGWNTGELFF. CDR3 DNA: TGTGCCAGCAGCACACAGGGGTGGAACACCGGGGAGCTGTTTTTT. The V gene is TRBV7-2, the J gene TRBJ2-2; TRBD1 agrees at 7 bases. Losses at the gene ends were 5 bases for V and 1 base for J; bases not matched to a gene: 4. Germline CDR1 reads SGHTA; CDR2 reads FQGNSA. This CDR3 is 15 amino acids long.

The CDR3 region is CASSPRGATETQYF. The CDR3, as DNA: TGTGCCAGCTCACCTCGGGGGGCCACAGAGACCCAGTACTTC. The chain recombines TRBV18 with TRBJ2-5; D is perhaps TRBD2 (7 bases). Trimming stripped 3 bases from V and 4 bases from J, with 12 bases between. CDR3 length equals 14 residues. CDR1 and CDR2 from the germline V gene are KGHSH and LQKENI. Combining the CDR3 with reference TRBV18 and TRBJ2-5 gives the whole variable domain NAGVMQNPRHLVRRRGQEARLRCSPMKGHSHVYWYRQLPEEGLKFMVYLQKENIIDESGMPKERFSAEFPKEGPSILRIQQVVRGDSAAYFCASSPRGATETQYFGPGTRLLVL.

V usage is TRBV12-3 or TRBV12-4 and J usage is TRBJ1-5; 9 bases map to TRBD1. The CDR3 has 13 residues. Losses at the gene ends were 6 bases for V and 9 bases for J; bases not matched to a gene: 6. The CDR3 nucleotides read TGTGCCAGCAGAGGGACAGGGAGGGGGCCCCAGCATTTT. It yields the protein CASRGTGRGPQHF.

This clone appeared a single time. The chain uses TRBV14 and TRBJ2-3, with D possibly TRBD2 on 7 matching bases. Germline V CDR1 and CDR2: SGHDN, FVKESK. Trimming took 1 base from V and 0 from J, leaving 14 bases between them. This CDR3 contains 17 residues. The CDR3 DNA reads TGTGCCAGCAGCCAAGCCTCGGGGGGCTGGAGCACAGATACGCAGTATTTT. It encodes CASSQASGGWSTDTQYF.

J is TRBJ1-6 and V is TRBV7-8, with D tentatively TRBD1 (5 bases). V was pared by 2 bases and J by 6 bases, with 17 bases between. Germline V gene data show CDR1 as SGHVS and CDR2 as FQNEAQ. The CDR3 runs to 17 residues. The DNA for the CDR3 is TGTGCCAGCAGCTTATACCAGCCAGGGAGAAGTAATTCACCCCTCCACTTT. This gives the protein CASSLYQPGRSNSPLHF.

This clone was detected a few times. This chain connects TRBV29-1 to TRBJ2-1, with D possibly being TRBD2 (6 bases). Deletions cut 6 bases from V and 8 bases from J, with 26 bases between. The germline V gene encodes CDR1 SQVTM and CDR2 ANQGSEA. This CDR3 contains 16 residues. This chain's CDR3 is CSVPRGLGAMIYEQFF. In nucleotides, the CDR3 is TGCAGCGTACCCCGGGGGTTAGGGGCCATGATTTATGAGCAGTTCTTC.

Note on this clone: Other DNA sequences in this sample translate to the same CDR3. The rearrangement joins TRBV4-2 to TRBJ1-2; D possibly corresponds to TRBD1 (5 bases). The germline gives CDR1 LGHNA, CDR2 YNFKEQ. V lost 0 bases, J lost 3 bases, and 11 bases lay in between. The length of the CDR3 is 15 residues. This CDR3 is CASSQERGSDYGYTF. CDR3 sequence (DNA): TGTGCCAGCAGCCAAGAGCGGGGGTCGGACTATGGCTACACCTTC.

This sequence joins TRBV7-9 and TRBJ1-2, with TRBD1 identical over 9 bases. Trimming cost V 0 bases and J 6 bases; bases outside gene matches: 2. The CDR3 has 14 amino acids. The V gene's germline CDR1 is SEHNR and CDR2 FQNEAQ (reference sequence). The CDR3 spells CASSLATGGNGYTF. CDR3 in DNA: TGTGCCAGCAGCTTAGCTACAGGGGGCAATGGCTACACCTTC.

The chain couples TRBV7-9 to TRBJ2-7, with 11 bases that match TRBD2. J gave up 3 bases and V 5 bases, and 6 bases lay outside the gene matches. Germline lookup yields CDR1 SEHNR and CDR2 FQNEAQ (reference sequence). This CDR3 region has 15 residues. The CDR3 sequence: CASSITSGGNYEQYF. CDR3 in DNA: TGTGCCAGCAGCATTACTAGCGGGGGTAACTACGAGCAGTACTTC. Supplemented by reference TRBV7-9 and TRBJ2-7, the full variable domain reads DTGVSQNPRHKITKRGQNVTFRCDPISEHNRLYWYRQTLGQGPEFLTYFQNEAQLEKSRLLSDRFSAERPKGSFSTLEIQRTEQGDSAMYLCASSITSGGNYEQYFGPGTRLTVT.

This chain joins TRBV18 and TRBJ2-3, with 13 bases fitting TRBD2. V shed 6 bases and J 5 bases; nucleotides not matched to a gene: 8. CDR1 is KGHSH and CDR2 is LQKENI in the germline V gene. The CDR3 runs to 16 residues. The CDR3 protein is CASSRTSGGAGDTQYF. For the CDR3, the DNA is TGTGCCAGCTCGAGGACTAGCGGGGGAGCAGGAGATACGCAGTATTTT.

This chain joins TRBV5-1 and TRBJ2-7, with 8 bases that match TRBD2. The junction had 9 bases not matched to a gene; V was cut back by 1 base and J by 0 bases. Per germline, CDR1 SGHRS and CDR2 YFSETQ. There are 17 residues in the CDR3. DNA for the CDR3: TGCGCCAGCAGCTTGCAGGGTAGCGGGGCAAGCTCCTACGAGCAGTACTTC. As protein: CASSLQGSGASSYEQYF.

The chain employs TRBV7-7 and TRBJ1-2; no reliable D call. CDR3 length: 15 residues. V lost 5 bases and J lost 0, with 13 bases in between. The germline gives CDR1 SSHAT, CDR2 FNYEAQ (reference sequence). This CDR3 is CASSPAAGANYGYTF. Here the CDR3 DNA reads TGTGCCAGCAGCCCTGCTGCGGGAGCTAACTATGGCTACACCTTC.

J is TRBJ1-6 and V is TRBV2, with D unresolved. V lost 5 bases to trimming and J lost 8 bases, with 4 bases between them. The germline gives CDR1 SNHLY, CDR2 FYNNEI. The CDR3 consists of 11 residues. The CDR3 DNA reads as TGTGCCAGCAGTCCTTATTCACCCCTCCACTTT. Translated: CASSPYSPLHF.

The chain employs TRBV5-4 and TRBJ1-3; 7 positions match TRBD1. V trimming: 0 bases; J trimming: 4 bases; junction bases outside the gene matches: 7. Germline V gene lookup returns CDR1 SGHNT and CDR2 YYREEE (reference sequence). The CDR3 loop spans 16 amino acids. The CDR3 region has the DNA TGTGCCAGCAGCTTGGACAGGGGATCCCACGGAAACACCATATATTTT. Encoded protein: CASSLDRGSHGNTIYF.

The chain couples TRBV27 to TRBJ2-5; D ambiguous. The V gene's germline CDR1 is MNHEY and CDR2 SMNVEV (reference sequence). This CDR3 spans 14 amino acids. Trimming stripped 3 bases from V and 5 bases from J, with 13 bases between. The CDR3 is CASSFVGLRETQYF. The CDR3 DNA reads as TGTGCCAGCAGTTTTGTGGGGTTGAGGGAGACCCAGTACTTC.

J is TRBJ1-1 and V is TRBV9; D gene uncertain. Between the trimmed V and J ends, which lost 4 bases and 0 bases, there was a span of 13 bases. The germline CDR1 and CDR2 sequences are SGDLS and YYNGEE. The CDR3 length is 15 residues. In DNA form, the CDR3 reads TGTGCCAGCAGCCCCAGCCCGAACTTGAACACTGAAGCTTTCTTT. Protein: CASSPSPNLNTEAFF.

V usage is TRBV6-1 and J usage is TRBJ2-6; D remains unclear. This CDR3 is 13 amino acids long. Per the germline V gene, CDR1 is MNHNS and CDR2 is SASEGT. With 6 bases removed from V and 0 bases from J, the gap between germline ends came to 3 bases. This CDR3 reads CASRVSGANVLTF. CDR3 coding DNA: TGTGCCAGCAGGGTCTCTGGGGCCAACGTCCTGACTTTC.

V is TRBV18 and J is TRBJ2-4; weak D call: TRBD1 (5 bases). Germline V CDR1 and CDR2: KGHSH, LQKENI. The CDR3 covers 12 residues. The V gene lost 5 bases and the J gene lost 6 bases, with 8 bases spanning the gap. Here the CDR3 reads CASSTDTNIQYF. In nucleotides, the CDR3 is TGTGCCAGCTCAACGGACACAAACATTCAGTACTTC.

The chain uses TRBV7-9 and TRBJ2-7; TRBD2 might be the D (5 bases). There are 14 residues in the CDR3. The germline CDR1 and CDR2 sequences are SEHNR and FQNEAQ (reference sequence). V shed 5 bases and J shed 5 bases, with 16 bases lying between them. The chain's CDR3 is CASSRDGVVNEQYF. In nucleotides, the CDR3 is TGTGCCAGCAGCCGAGACGGGGTTGTAAACGAGCAGTACTTC.

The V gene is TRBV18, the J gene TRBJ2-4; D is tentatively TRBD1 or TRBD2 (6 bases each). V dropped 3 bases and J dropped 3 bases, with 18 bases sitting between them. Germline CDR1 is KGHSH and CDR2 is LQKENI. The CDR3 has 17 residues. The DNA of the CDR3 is TGTGCCAGCTCACCTGAAGGGGGGTTCTCCGGCAAAAACATTCAGTACTTC. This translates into CASSPEGGFSGKNIQYF.

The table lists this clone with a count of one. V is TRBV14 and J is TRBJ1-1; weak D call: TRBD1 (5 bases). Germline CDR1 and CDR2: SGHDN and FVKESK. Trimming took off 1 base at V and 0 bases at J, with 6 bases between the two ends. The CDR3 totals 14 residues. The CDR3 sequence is CASSQGRVNTEAFF. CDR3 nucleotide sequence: TGTGCCAGCAGCCAAGGCAGGGTGAACACTGAAGCTTTCTTT. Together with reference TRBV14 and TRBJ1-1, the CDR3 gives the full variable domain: EAGVTQFPSHSVIEKGQTVTLRCDPISGHDNLYWYRRVMGKEIKFLLHFVKESKQDESGMPNNRFLAERTGGTYSTLKVQPAELEDSGVYFCASSQGRVNTEAFFGQGTRLTVV.

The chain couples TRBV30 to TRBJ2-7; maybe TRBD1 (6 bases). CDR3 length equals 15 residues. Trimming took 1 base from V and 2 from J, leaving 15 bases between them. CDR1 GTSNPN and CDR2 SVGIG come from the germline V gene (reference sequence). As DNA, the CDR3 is TGTGCCTGGAGTGCCACAGGGAAAATTCCCTACGAGCAGTACTTC. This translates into CAWSATGKIPYEQYF.

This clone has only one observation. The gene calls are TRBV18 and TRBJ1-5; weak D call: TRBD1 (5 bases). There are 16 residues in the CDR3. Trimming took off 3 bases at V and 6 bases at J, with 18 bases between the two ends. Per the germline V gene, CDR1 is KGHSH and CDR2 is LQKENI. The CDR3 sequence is CASSPGSPGMGQPQHF. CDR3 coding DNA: TGTGCCAGCTCACCGGGATCACCAGGGATGGGTCAGCCCCAGCATTTT.

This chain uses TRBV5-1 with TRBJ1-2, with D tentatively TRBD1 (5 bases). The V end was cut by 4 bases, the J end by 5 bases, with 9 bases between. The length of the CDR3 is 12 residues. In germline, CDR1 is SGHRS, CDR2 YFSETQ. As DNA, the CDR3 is TGCGCCAGCAGCCCGGGGGGATATGGCTACACCTTC. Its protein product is CASSPGGYGYTF.

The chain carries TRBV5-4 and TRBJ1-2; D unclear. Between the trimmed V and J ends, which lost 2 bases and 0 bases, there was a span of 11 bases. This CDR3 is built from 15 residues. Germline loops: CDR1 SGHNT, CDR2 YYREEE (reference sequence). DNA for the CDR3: TGTGCCAGCAGCTTAACAGTACTTGCTAACTATGGCTACACCTTC. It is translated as CASSLTVLANYGYTF. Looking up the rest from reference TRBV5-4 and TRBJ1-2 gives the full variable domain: ETGVTQSPTHLIKTRGQQVTLRCSSQSGHNTVSWYQQALGQGPQFIFQYYREEENGRGNFPPRFSGLQFPNYSSELNVNALELDDSALYLCASSLTVLANYGYTFGSGTRLTVV.

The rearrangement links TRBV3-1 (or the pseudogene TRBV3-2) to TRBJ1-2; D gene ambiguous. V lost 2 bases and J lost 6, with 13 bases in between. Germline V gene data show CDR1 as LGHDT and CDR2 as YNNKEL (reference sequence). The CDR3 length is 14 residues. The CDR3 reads CASSQTRFYNGYTF. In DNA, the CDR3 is TGTGCCAGCAGCCAAACCAGGTTTTATAATGGCTACACCTTC.